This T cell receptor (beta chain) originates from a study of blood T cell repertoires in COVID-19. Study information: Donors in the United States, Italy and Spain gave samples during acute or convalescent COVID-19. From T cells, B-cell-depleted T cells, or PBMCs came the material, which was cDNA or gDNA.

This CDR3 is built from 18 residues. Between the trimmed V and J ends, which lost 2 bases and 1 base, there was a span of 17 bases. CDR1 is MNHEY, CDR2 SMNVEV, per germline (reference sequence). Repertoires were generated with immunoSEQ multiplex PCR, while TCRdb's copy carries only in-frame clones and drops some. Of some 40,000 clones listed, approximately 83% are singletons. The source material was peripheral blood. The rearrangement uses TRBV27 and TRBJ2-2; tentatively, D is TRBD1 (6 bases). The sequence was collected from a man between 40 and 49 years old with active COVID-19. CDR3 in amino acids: CASSLGAPGQMNTGELFF. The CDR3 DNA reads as TGTGCCAGCAGTTTAGGGGCCCCGGGACAAATGAACACCGGGGAGCTGTTTTTT.